The 15 T cell receptor beta chains presented below share a single source sample, sequenced in a study of T cell responses to AZD1222 COVID-19 vaccine. Sequencing used immunoSEQ multiplex PCR; TCRdb keeps in-frame clones, though not all of them. The table includes 85,000 to 120,000 clones, about four fifths detected once. Sequenced here: peripheral blood, sampled on day 0 of AZD1222 vaccination. The receptors come from an adult in good health.

The chain joins TRBV13 to TRBJ2-7; D ambiguous. V was cut by 0 bases and J by 2 bases, with 5 bases left in between. Germline assignment: CDR1 PRHDT and CDR2 FYEKMQ (reference sequence). The CDR3 has 13 residues. The CDR3 loop is CASSLGPAYEQYV. For the CDR3, the DNA is TGTGCCAGCAGCTTAGGTCCCGCCTACGAGCAGTACGTC.

The rearrangement joins TRBV6-5 to TRBJ2-3; the D gene is possibly TRBD1 (6 bases). CDR1 and CDR2 (germline): MNHEY, SVGAGI. The CDR3 covers 15 residues. V lost 4 bases and J 1 base, leaving 12 bases between the germline ends. The CDR3 reads CASSWQGIGTDTQYF. CDR3 DNA: TGTGCCAGCAGTTGGCAGGGGATTGGCACAGATACGCAGTATTTT.

V is TRBV27 and J is TRBJ2-3, with TRBD1 matching 8 bases. The CDR3 is made up of 15 amino acids. The germline V gene has CDR1 MNHEY and CDR2 SMNVEV (reference sequence). The trim removed 7 bases at V and 2 bases at J, leaving 8 bases unmatched. CDR3 residues: CASTRDRSITDTQYF. The CDR3 region has the DNA TGTGCCAGCACCCGGGACAGGAGTATCACAGATACGCAGTATTTT.

This sequence joins TRBV11-3 and TRBJ1-2; weak D call: TRBD1 (5 bases). Germline CDR1 and CDR2: SGHNT and YENEEA. The CDR3 loop spans 14 amino acids. Trimming shortened V by 5 bases and J by 6 bases, and 16 bases separated the two germline ends. The CDR3 protein is CASSTHQGGNGYTF. In nucleotides, the CDR3 is TGTGCCAGCAGCACGCACCAGGGAGGGAATGGCTACACCTTC.

CDR3 DNA sequence: TGTGCCAGCAGTACTCCTCCTCCGGGCGCCGGGGAGCTGTTTTTT. Protein sequence: CASSTPPPGAGELFF. The chain links TRBV28 to TRBJ2-2; D is unresolved. Germline V gene lookup returns CDR1 MDHEN and CDR2 SYDVKM. V was cut by 5 bases and J by 6 bases, with 16 bases left in between. The CDR3 contains 15 residues.

This clone was counted once. CDR3 nucleotides: TGTGCCAGTAGTAAAAACAAACCCCTCTCCAACACCGGGGAGCTGTTTTTT. Its protein is CASSKNKPLSNTGELFF. This rearrangement joins TRBV19 to TRBJ2-2; the D is unclear. Trimming stripped 4 bases from V and 2 bases from J, with 17 bases between. This CDR3 has 17 residues. Germline V lookup: CDR1 LNHDA, CDR2 SQIVND (reference sequence).

The rearrangement uses TRBV11-2 and TRBJ2-7; no clear D gene. Between the trimmed V and J ends, which lost 0 bases and 2 bases, there was a span of 8 bases. The CDR3 consists of 14 residues. CDR1 is SGHAT, CDR2 FQNNGV, per germline. CDR3 coding DNA: TGTGCCAGCAGCTTAGAGGTAGGCACCTACGAGCAGTACTTC. This gives the protein CASSLEVGTYEQYF.

The CDR3 protein is CASSFSPQKGEQFF. The CDR3 nucleotides read TGTGCCAGCAGTTTTAGCCCCCAAAAGGGTGAGCAGTTCTTC. The rearrangement joins TRBV6-2 or TRBV6-3 to TRBJ2-1; D gene ambiguous. V lost 4 bases and J 9 bases, leaving 16 bases between the germline ends. CDR3 length: 14 amino acids. CDR1 is MNHEY and CDR2 is SVGEGT in the germline V gene.

The J gene is TRBJ1-2, the V gene TRBV30; 7 bases are shared with TRBD1. J was trimmed by 5 bases and V by 3 bases; bases with no gene match: 6. Germline CDR1 is GTSNPN and CDR2 is SVGIG (reference sequence). The CDR3 runs 13 residues. CDR3 residues: CAWSKGAGYGYTF. The CDR3 DNA sequence: TGTGCCTGGAGCAAGGGGGCAGGTTATGGCTACACCTTC.

The chain is built from TRBV6-4 and TRBJ2-1; D unclear. The V end was cut by 4 bases, the J end by 6 bases, with 13 bases between. This CDR3 has 14 residues. CDR1 is MRHNA, CDR2 SNTAGT, per germline. Here the CDR3 DNA reads TGTGCCAGCAGTGTTTCTGTTTCCGTCAATGAGCAGTTCTTC. Amino acid sequence: CASSVSVSVNEQFF.

The chain joins TRBV18 to TRBJ1-5, with a tentative D call TRBD1 (5 bases). V was pared by 1 base and J by 7 bases, with 14 bases between. Germline CDR1 reads KGHSH; CDR2 reads LQKENI. The CDR3 sequence is 15 residues long. In DNA form, the CDR3 reads TGTGCCAGCTCACCACAGGACAACTTGAAGCAGCCCCAGCATTTT. Protein product: CASSPQDNLKQPQHF. The full variable domain, in which reference TRBV18 and TRBJ1-5 provide the parts outside the CDR3, is NAGVMQNPRHLVRRRGQEARLRCSPMKGHSHVYWYRQLPEEGLKFMVYLQKENIIDESGMPKERFSAEFPKEGPSILRIQQVVRGDSAAYFCASSPQDNLKQPQHFGDGTRLSIL.

This clone was seen a few times. V usage is TRBV3-1 (or the pseudogene TRBV3-2) and J usage is TRBJ2-3; unclear D gene. V was pared by 4 bases and J by 0 bases, with 11 bases between. This CDR3 spans 15 amino acids. The germline gives CDR1 LGHDT, CDR2 YNNKEL (reference sequence). The CDR3: CASSPPSGSTDTQYF. CDR3 in DNA: TGTGCCAGCAGCCCCCCCTCGGGCAGCACAGATACGCAGTATTTT.

The V and J genes are TRBV4-3 and TRBJ1-5; weak D call: TRBD1 (5 bases). From germline, CDR1 is LGHNA and CDR2 YSLEER. CDR3 length: 14 amino acids. The V and J ends lost 1 base and 7 bases respectively, with 11 bases between them. The CDR3 sequence: CASSQVTGRQPQHF. The CDR3 region has the DNA TGCGCCAGCAGCCAAGTTACAGGCCGGCAGCCCCAGCATTTT.

In this sample, this clone turned up many times. The chain carries TRBV28 and TRBJ1-5; 9 bases line up with TRBD1. Germline lookup yields CDR1 MDHEN and CDR2 SYDVKM. The CDR3 consists of 14 residues. Trimming cost V 2 bases and J 7 bases; bases outside gene matches: 3. The CDR3 loop reads CASSLTGGGQPQHF. Written as DNA, the CDR3 is TGTGCCAGCAGTTTAACAGGGGGCGGGCAGCCCCAGCATTTT.

This clone has more than one count but fewer than ten. V gene TRBV24-1 combines with J gene TRBJ2-1; the match to TRBD1 covers 8 bases. This CDR3 spans 14 amino acids. CDR1 is KGHDR and CDR2 is SFDVKD in the germline V gene. The junction had 7 bases not matched to a gene; V was cut back by 8 bases and J by 5 bases. Written as DNA, the CDR3 is TGTGCCACCACCTGGGACAGGCGACACAATGAGCAGTTCTTC. It encodes CATTWDRRHNEQFF.